This TCR beta chain was sequenced in a study of T cell responses to AZD1222 COVID-19 vaccine. The ends were cut back, 0 bases at V and 2 bases at J, with 9 bases in the middle. The CDR3 is 16 residues long. Germline values: CDR1 KGHDR, CDR2 SFDVKD. Libraries were prepared by immunoSEQ multiplex PCR; TCRdb keeps only in-frame clonotypes and omits some of them. Here the sample spans about 110,000 clones, approximately 90% being singletons. The genes are TRBV24-1 and TRBJ2-2; D gene uncertain. This TCR came from an adult in good health. This specimen was peripheral blood, taken on day 0 of AZD1222 vaccination. CDR3 bases: TGTGCCACCAGTGATTTGTCGGCCAGAAACACCGGGGAGCTGTTTTTT. Its translation: CATSDLSARNTGELFF.